This T cell receptor beta chain was retrieved from a study of T cell responses to AZD1222 COVID-19 vaccine. The study, taken as a whole, reports: Within unmutated variant regions lay the reported targets of nearly half of spike-specific TCRs. Clonal diversity was possibly underestimated, and white British individuals and females predominated among donors.

For this clone: Its target is unknown.

The method was immunoSEQ multiplex PCR; TCRdb's version includes in-frame clones alone and lacks a portion of them. This table has nearly 110,000 clones, around 90% appearing once. This receptor was identified in an adult in good health. Sequences were derived from peripheral blood, sampled on day 0 of AZD1222 vaccination.

This CDR3 reads CASSLSTGTGTYGYTF. The DNA for the CDR3 is TGTGCCAGCAGTTTGTCCACCGGGACAGGGACCTATGGCTACACCTTC. V is TRBV27 and J is TRBJ1-2; 9 bases match TRBD1. CDR3 length: 16 amino acids. Unmatched junction bases numbered 9, after V lost 3 bases and J lost 4 bases. Germline V gene data show CDR1 as MNHEY and CDR2 as SMNVEV (reference sequence).